What follows is one T cell receptor (beta chain) and its context. This clonotype has more than one count but fewer than ten. Which antigen it targets is not known. There are no base qualities to consult, and no much larger clone falls within one base. Library preparation was by RT-PCR. Sequencer: Illumina HiSeq 2500. In-frame beta chains were kept once TCRdb had trimmed the public reads at Q25 with fastp and called clones with MiXCR. One record per CDR3 amino acid sequence lists the most common genes and DNA. For this sample the table gives about 500,000 distinct CDR3 sequences, of which more than 15% were detected only once. 2.5% to 3.5% of the sample goes to the ten largest clones. These data are taken from a study of response to subunit inactivated influenza vaccine (dated by TCRdb to between 2017 and 2018). At the level of the whole study: The study used deep quantitative T cell receptor repertoire profiling to track responses to a trivalent subunit inactivated influenza vaccine. Study-level results and caveats: The authors suggested that each seasonal influenza vaccination may recruit only a limited number of new T cells.

CDR1 and CDR2 are read off the germline V gene as SGHRS and YFSETQ. V is cut by 0 bases and J by 4 bases, and the space between the germline ends is 13 bases. The CDR3 contains 15 residues, cysteine and phenylalanine counted. Solely the CDR3 DNA is kept, with 45 bases framed from the first base. This TCR came from a man between 50 and 75 years old who received an inactivated influenza vaccine. Donor details come from another sample of the same person, matched by shared clones. Here the sequenced sample was CD4+ T cells sorted from PBMCs, taken around 2 years after vaccination. The V and J genes are TRBV5-1 and TRBJ1-1, with TRBD1 as a weak D call on 5 bases. The DNA sequence follows: TGCGCCAGCAGCTTGGGCGGGGTCGGGGCCACTGAAGCTTTCTTT. Translated, this gives CASSLGGVGATEAFF. Supplemented by the reference TRBV5-1 and TRBJ1-1 proteins around the CDR3, the complete variable domain is KAGVTQTPRYLIKTRGQQVTLSCSPISGHRSVSWYQQTPGQGLQFLFEYFSETQRNKGNFPGRFSGRQFSNSRSEMNVSTLELGDSALYLCASSLGGVGATEAFFGQGTRLTVV.